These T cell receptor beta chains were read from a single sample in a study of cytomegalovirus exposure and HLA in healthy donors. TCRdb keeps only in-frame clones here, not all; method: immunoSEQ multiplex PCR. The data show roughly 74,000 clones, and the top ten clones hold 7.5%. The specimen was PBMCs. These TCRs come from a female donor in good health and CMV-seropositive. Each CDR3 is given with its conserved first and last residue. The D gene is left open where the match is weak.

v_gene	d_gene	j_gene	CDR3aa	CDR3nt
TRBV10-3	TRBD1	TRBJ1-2	CAILPGTGVSGYTF	TGTGCCATCTTACCCGGGACAGGCGTGTCTGGCTACACCTTC
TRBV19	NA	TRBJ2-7	CASSPRVDGYEQYF	TGTGCCAGTAGTCCACGGGTAGATGGGTACGAGCAGTACTTC
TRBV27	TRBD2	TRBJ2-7	CASSPRRLAGGPREQYF	TGTGCCAGCAGTCCCCGGAGACTAGCGGGAGGGCCTCGGGAGCAGTACTTC
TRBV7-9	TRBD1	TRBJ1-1	CASSLVAEDRVAFF	TGTGCCAGCAGCTTAGTAGCCGAAGACAGGGTGGCTTTCTTT
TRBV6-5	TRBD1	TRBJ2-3	CASSITGVLADTQYF	TGTGCCAGCAGTATAACAGGGGTTTTGGCAGATACGCAGTATTTT
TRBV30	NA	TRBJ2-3	CAWSVGRGSSTDTQYF	TGTGCCTGGAGTGTGGGGCGGGGATCTAGCACAGATACGCAGTATTTT
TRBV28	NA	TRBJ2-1	CASRYGGGYMTNEQFF	TGTGCCAGTCGGTATGGGGGGGGCTATATGACCAATGAGCAGTTCTTC
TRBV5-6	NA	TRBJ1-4	CASSQNRVEKLFF	TGTGCCAGCAGCCAAAATAGAGTTGAAAAACTGTTTTTT
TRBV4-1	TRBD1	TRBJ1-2	CASSQQNRDSRHYGYTF	TGCGCCAGCAGCCAACAAAATAGGGACAGCAGACATTATGGCTACACCTTC
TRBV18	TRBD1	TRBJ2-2	CASSQTRQGNTGELFF	TGTGCCAGCTCCCAAACCCGACAGGGGAACACCGGGGAGCTGTTTTTT
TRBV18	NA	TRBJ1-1	CASSPSTGTTEAFF	TGTGCCAGCTCACCTTCCACAGGGACCACTGAAGCTTTCTTT
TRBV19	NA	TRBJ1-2	CASREDSRPYYGYTF	TGTGCCAGTAGGGAAGACAGCCGGCCTTACTATGGCTACACCTTC
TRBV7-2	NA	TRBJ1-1	CASSLGRNTEAFF	TGTGCCAGCAGCTTGGGGCGTAACACTGAAGCTTTCTTT
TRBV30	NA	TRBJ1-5	CAWSDGNRLTQPQHF	TGTGCCTGGAGTGATGGAAACAGGTTAACCCAGCCCCAGCATTTT
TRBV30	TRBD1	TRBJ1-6	CAWRAPGTGNSPLHF	TGTGCCTGGAGAGCGCCTGGGACAGGGAATTCACCCCTCCACTTT
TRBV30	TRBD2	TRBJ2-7	CAWSVLAGGREQYF	TGTGCCTGGAGTGTGCTAGCGGGGGGGCGAGAGCAGTACTTC
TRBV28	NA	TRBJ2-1	CASSWTGTYNEQFF	TGTGCCAGCAGTTGGACTGGCACCTACAATGAGCAGTTCTTC
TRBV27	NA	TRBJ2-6	CASTEAGQPVGANVLTF	TGTGCCAGCACCGAGGCCGGACAACCCGTCGGGGCCAACGTCCTGACTTTC
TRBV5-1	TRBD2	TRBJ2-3	CASSDAKGGGPPAQYF	TGCGCCAGCAGCGATGCAAAAGGCGGGGGGCCCCCGGCGCAGTATTTT
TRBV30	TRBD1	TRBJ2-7	CAWRDRGNLYEQYF	TGTGCCTGGAGGGACAGGGGTAATCTCTACGAGCAGTACTTC
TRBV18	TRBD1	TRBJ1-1	CASSPRDSSMNTEAFF	TGTGCCAGCTCACCAAGGGACAGTTCGATGAACACTGAAGCTTTCTTT
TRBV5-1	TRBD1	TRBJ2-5	CASSENPGQQQETQYF	TGCGCCAGCAGCGAAAACCCGGGACAGCAACAAGAGACCCAGTACTTC
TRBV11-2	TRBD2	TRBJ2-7	CASSPTARGRGATYEQYF	TGTGCCAGCAGCCCCACGGCTAGAGGGCGGGGGGCCACCTACGAGCAGTACTTC